A single sample is the source of the 27 T cell receptor beta chains below, sequenced in a study of control samples from healthy donors and cancer patients. Clones were sequenced by immunoSEQ multiplex PCR, and TCRdb holds only the in-frame ones, with some missing. The sample records approximately 28,000 clones, about nine tenths being singletons. Sequencing used PBMCs. The receptors here all came from a man aged 50 to 59 with lung cancer.

The chain couples TRBV18 to TRBJ1-1; weak D call: TRBD1 (5 bases). The CDR3 extends over 13 amino acids. V shed 3 bases and J shed 7 bases, with 12 bases lying between them. Germline CDR1 reads KGHSH; CDR2 reads LQKENI. The CDR3 coding sequence is TGTGCCAGCTCACCCTCGACAGCGGGTGAAGCTTTCTTT. Residues: CASSPSTAGEAFF.

By share of the sample, this clone is large. The rearrangement uses TRBV27 and TRBJ1-2, with D perhaps TRBD1 (5 bases). The V gene's germline CDR1 is MNHEY and CDR2 SMNVEV (reference sequence). Trimming left V 0 bases short and J 8 bases short, with 10 bases between. This CDR3 has 13 amino acids. The CDR3 protein is CASSLSAGLGYTF. CDR3 bases: TGTGCCAGCAGTTTATCGGCAGGGTTGGGCTACACCTTC.

In its sample, this clone was seen once. The chain links TRBV27 to TRBJ2-7; 11 bases fit TRBD2. The CDR3 covers 16 residues. The germline V gene encodes CDR1 MNHEY and CDR2 SMNVEV (reference sequence). After removal of 6 bases from V and 11 bases from J, the junction contained 18 bases not matched to a gene. DNA for the CDR3: TGTGCCAGCAGCGGACTAGCGGGTCGGACAGTGATTCAGGAGTACTTC. Protein product: CASSGLAGRTVIQEYF.

The CDR3, as DNA: TGTGCCAGCAGCCCAGGACAGGGCACTGAAGCTTTCTTT. It yields the protein CASSPGQGTEAFF. The chain recombines TRBV7-2 with TRBJ1-1; 8 nucleotides agree with TRBD1. The CDR3 loop spans 13 amino acids. Germline loops: CDR1 SGHTA, CDR2 FQGNSA. Losses at the gene ends were 5 bases for V and 4 bases for J; bases not matched to a gene: 3.

This chain joins TRBV28 and TRBJ2-7, with 8 bases identical to TRBD2. CDR3 size: 13 residues. V gave up 7 bases and J gave up 3 bases; unmatched junction bases: 5. Germline values: CDR1 MDHEN, CDR2 SYDVKM. This CDR3 reads CASTLSGGYEQYF. In nucleotides, the CDR3 is TGTGCCAGCACTCTAAGCGGGGGCTACGAGCAGTACTTC.

This sequence joins TRBV19 and TRBJ2-3; perhaps TRBD1 as D (5 bases). The CDR3 length is 16 residues. The V gene lost 0 bases and the J gene lost 3 bases, with 13 bases spanning the gap. CDR1 and CDR2 from the germline V gene are LNHDA and SQIVND (reference sequence). The CDR3 DNA reads as TGTGCCAGTAGTATAGATCTTTTCGCAGGGACAGATACGCAGTATTTT. Protein product: CASSIDLFAGTDTQYF.

The chain recombines TRBV7-9 with TRBJ2-5; TRBD1 matches at 8 bases. With V trimmed by 1 base and J by 4 bases, 2 bases remained unmatched. This CDR3 has 14 residues. Looked up from germline, CDR1 is SEHNR and CDR2 is FQNEAQ (reference sequence). The CDR3 is CASSLGQGAETQYF. CDR3 bases: TGTGCCAGCAGCTTAGGGCAGGGGGCAGAGACCCAGTACTTC.

The rearrangement uses TRBV19 and TRBJ2-1, with 7 nucleotides matching TRBD2. Losses at the gene ends were 2 bases for V and 4 bases for J; bases not matched to a gene: 5. The CDR3 consists of 15 residues. Germline lookup yields CDR1 LNHDA and CDR2 SQIVND (reference sequence). For the CDR3, the DNA is TGTGCCAGTAGTATACCCAGCGGGGTATACAATGAGCAGTTCTTC. Translating gives CASSIPSGVYNEQFF.

J is TRBJ2-5 and V is TRBV10-3; a possible D gene is TRBD1 (6 bases). CDR1 is ENHRY, CDR2 SYGVKD, per germline. The V end was cut by 6 bases, the J end by 4 bases, with 18 bases between. The CDR3 consists of 15 residues. CDR3 protein: CAISGNTGPRETQYF. CDR3 DNA: TGTGCCATCAGCGGGAACACAGGGCCCCGAGAGACCCAGTACTTC.

The chain uses TRBV30 and TRBJ2-1; 7 positions match TRBD1. The germline V gene encodes CDR1 GTSNPN and CDR2 SVGIG (reference sequence). CDR3 length: 14 residues. V shed 4 bases, J shed 5 bases, and the junction held 8 bases outside the gene matches. CDR3: CAWTQGISDNEQFF. The CDR3 coding sequence is TGTGCCTGGACACAGGGGATTTCGGACAATGAGCAGTTCTTC. Supplemented by reference TRBV30 and TRBJ2-1, the full variable domain reads SQTIHQWPATLVQPVGSPLSLECTVEGTSNPNLYWYRQAAGRGLQLLFYSVGIGQISSEVPQNLSASRPQDRQFILSSKKLLLSDSGFYLCAWTQGISDNEQFFGPGTRLTVL.

The rearrangement links TRBV7-6 to TRBJ1-1; perhaps TRBD1 as D (5 bases). Germline assignment: CDR1 SGHVS and CDR2 FNYEAQ. The germline V and J ends were trimmed by 0 bases and 1 base, with 9 bases remaining between them. CDR3 length: 15 amino acids. The CDR3 sequence: CASSLARDGNTEAFF. CDR3 sequence (DNA): TGTGCCAGCAGCTTAGCCAGGGATGGGAACACTGAAGCTTTCTTT.

The V call is TRBV27, the J call TRBJ2-1; D not certain. The CDR3 covers 16 residues. Trimming cost V 3 bases and J 5 bases, with 17 bases left between them. Germline V lookup: CDR1 MNHEY, CDR2 SMNVEV (reference sequence). The CDR3: CASSFVVERDNNEQFF. The CDR3 DNA sequence: TGTGCCAGCAGTTTTGTTGTCGAGCGTGATAACAATGAGCAGTTCTTC.

The DNA for the CDR3 is TGTGCCAGCAGCTTAGCGGCCCGATACACCGGGGAGCTGTTTTTT. Translating it yields CASSLAARYTGELFF. The chain uses TRBV7-2 and TRBJ2-2, with D hard to call. The CDR3 runs 15 residues. Germline-derived CDR1 and CDR2 are SGHTA and FQGNSA. Trimming stripped 0 bases from V and 3 bases from J, with 8 bases between.

The V gene is TRBV6-6, the J gene TRBJ2-2; maybe TRBD2 (5 bases). Germline loops: CDR1 MNHNY, CDR2 SVGAGI (reference sequence). This CDR3 region has 16 residues. V was shortened by 6 bases and J by 3 bases, with 17 bases between the two germline ends. The CDR3 nucleotides read TGTGCCAGCAGCCCGGGAAGAGGGTTCGACACCGGGGAGCTGTTTTTT. This encodes CASSPGRGFDTGELFF.

This sequence joins TRBV5-6 and TRBJ1-3, with D unresolved. V shed 4 bases and J shed 0 bases, with 8 bases lying between them. The CDR3 runs to 14 residues. Germline values: CDR1 SGHDT, CDR2 YYEEEE. CDR3 DNA sequence: TGTGCCAGCAGCCTGACCTACTCTGGAAACACCATATATTTT. This codes for CASSLTYSGNTIYF.

This clone was seen more than once but under ten times. V usage is TRBV4-1 and J usage is TRBJ2-7; 7 bases match TRBD1. V dropped 2 bases and J dropped 2; count of bases not matched to a gene: 15. Germline V gene sequence: CDR1 MGHRA, CDR2 YSYEKL. The CDR3 sequence is 18 residues long. CDR3 DNA: TGCGCCAGCAGCCAAACAACGATGGGGAGACAGGGACCCTACGAGCAGTACTTC. It yields the protein CASSQTTMGRQGPYEQYF.

This clone has a handful of counts. The J gene is TRBJ2-7, the V gene TRBV10-3; either TRBD1 or TRBD2 may fit D (5 bases each). Germline loops: CDR1 ENHRY, CDR2 SYGVKD. CDR3 length: 14 residues. V shed 2 bases and J shed 5 bases, with 13 bases lying between them. CDR3: CAISEVGVHDEQYF. CDR3 nucleotides: TGTGCCATCAGTGAGGTGGGGGTTCACGACGAGCAGTACTTC.

The chain recombines TRBV11-2 with TRBJ1-2; no clear D gene. CDR3 length equals 15 residues. Trimming shortened V by 2 bases and J by 2 bases, and 12 bases separated the two germline ends. Germline V gives CDR1 SGHAT, CDR2 FQNNGV. This CDR3 is CASSLTPTANYGYTF. DNA for the CDR3: TGTGCCAGCAGCTTAACCCCTACAGCGAACTATGGCTACACCTTC.

The chain combines TRBV2 with TRBJ1-5; D possibly corresponds to TRBD1 (6 bases). Germline CDR1 and CDR2: SNHLY and FYNNEI. V lost 5 bases, J lost 2 bases, and 16 bases lay in between. The CDR3 spans 16 residues. DNA for the CDR3: TGTGCCAGCAGTAAAGGACAGAGTTATGGCAATCAGCCCCAGCATTTT. The encoded protein is CASSKGQSYGNQPQHF.

This clone was found once. V gene TRBV30 combines with J gene TRBJ1-6; D possibly corresponds to TRBD1 (5 bases). Germline V gene data show CDR1 as GTSNPN and CDR2 as SVGIG (reference sequence). V was clipped by 6 bases and J by 8 bases, with 23 bases between them. The CDR3 is 16 amino acids. The DNA of the CDR3 is TGTGCCTGTGGCCCGCCTGGGACCGGAGTATATTCACCCCTCCACTTT. Translated, it gives CACGPPGTGVYSPLHF.

This sequence joins TRBV28 and TRBJ2-6; D is perhaps TRBD1 or TRBD2 (5 bases each). The CDR3 consists of 18 residues. The ends were cut back, 4 bases at V and 0 bases at J, with 16 bases in the middle. Germline V gene sequence: CDR1 MDHEN, CDR2 SYDVKM. CDR3 DNA sequence: TGTGCCAGCAGTTCGCCGGGACGTATGAGCTCTGGGGCCAACGTCCTGACTTTC. Protein sequence: CASSSPGRMSSGANVLTF.

On this clone itself: An end of the junction does not agree with germline; a read error may underlie this. Here the CDR3 DNA reads TGTGCTAGCAGCTCTGCGGACGCCCGAACCACTGAAGCTTTCTTT. This gives the protein CASSSADARTTEAFF. This chain links TRBV7-7 with TRBJ1-1; D is undetermined. This CDR3 region has 15 residues. Germline CDR1 reads SSHAT; CDR2 reads FNYEAQ (reference sequence). Filled out from reference TRBV7-7 and TRBJ1-1, the complete variable domain reads GAGVSQSPRYKVTKRGQDVTLRCDPISSHATLYWYQQALGQGPEFLTYFNYEAQPDKSGLPSDRFSAERPEGSISTLTIQRTEQRDSAMYRCASSSADARTTEAFFGQGTRLTVV.

This clone came up once. The V and J genes are TRBV18 and TRBJ2-2, with D perhaps matching TRBD1 (5 bases). Germline loops: CDR1 KGHSH, CDR2 LQKENI. CDR3 size: 17 residues. Trimming left V 3 bases short and J 2 bases short, with 16 bases between. CDR3 DNA: TGTGCCAGCTCACCGATGACAGCGACCTTCAACACCGGGGAGCTGTTTTTT. Translation gives CASSPMTATFNTGELFF.

This sequence joins TRBV10-2 and TRBJ1-2; the D gene is possibly TRBD1 (5 bases). The V end was cut by 0 bases, the J end by 6 bases, with 11 bases between. The CDR3 runs to 14 residues. The germline V gene has CDR1 WSHSY and CDR2 SAAADI. The CDR3: CASSESAGTDGYTF. As DNA, the CDR3 is TGCGCCAGCAGTGAGTCGGCCGGGACTGATGGCTACACCTTC.

The chain has TRBV3-1 (or the pseudogene TRBV3-2) and TRBJ1-4, with 7 bases lining up with TRBD1. The length of the CDR3 is 15 residues. The V and J ends lost 4 bases and 4 bases, in that order; junction bases with no gene match: 6. Germline-derived CDR1 and CDR2 are LGHDT and YNNKEL (reference sequence). DNA of the CDR3: TGTGCCAGCAGCCTTCGGACAGGCGATAATGAAAAACTGTTTTTT. Residues: CASSLRTGDNEKLFF.

The CDR3 here is CASSLMDLIKGLAAQETQYF. CDR3 bases: TGTGCCAGCAGTTTAATGGATCTAATTAAGGGACTAGCGGCCCAAGAGACCCAGTACTTC. The genes are TRBV28 and TRBJ2-5; 11 nucleotides line up with TRBD2. The junction had 15 bases not matched to a gene; V was cut back by 2 bases and J by 1 base. Germline CDR1 is MDHEN and CDR2 is SYDVKM. CDR3 length: 20 amino acids.

The genes are TRBV5-4 and TRBJ2-2; D is perhaps TRBD1 (5 bases). The CDR3 sequence is 14 residues long. The V end lost 0 bases, the J end lost 5 bases, and 8 bases lay between the germline ends. CDR1 and CDR2 from the germline V gene are SGHNT and YYREEE (reference sequence). The CDR3 DNA reads TGTGCCAGCAGCTTGGAGTCAGGGACCGGGGAGCTGTTTTTT. Its protein product is CASSLESGTGELFF.